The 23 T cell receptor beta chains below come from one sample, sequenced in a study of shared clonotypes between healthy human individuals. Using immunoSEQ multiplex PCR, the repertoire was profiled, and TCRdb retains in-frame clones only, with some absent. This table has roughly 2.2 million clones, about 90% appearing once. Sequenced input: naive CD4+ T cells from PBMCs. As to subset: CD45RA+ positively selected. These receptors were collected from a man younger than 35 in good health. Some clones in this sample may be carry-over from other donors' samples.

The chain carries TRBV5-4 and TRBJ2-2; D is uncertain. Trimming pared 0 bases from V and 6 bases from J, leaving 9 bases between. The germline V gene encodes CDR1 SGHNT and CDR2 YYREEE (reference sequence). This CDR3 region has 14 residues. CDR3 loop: CASSLELVAGELFF. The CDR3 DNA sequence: TGTGCCAGCAGCTTGGAATTGGTTGCCGGGGAGCTGTTTTTT.

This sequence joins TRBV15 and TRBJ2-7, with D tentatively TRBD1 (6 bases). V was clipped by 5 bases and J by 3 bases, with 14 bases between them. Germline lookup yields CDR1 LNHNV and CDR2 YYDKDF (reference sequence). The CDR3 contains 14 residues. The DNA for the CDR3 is TGTGCCACCAGCGCCCGCAGGGGCAACTACGAGCAGTACTTC. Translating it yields CATSARRGNYEQYF.

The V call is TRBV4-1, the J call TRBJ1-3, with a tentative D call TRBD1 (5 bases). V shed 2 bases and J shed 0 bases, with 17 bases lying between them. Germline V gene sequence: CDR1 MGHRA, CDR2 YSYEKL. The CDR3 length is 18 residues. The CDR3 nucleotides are TGCGCCAGCAGCCAAAATTCCGCCAGACAGACCTCTGGAAACACCATATATTTT. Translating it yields CASSQNSARQTSGNTIYF.

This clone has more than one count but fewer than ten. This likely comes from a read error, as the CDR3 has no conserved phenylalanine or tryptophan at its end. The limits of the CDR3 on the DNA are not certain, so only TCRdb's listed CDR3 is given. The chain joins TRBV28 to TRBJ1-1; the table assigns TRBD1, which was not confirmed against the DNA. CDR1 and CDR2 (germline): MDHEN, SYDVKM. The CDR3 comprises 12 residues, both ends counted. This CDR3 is CASSFPQGMLVV.

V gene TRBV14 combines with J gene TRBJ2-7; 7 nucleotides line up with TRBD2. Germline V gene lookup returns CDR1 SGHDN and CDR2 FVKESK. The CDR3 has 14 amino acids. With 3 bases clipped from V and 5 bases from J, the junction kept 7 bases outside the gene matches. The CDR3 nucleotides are TGTGCCAGCAGCCACTTAGCGGGTCCGAACGAGCAGTACTTC. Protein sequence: CASSHLAGPNEQYF.

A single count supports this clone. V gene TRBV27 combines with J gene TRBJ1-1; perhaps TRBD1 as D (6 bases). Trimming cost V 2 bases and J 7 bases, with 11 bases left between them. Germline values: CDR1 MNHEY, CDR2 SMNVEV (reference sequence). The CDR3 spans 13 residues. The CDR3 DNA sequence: TGTGCCAGCAGTTTAACAGGGAGAATTGAAGCTTTCTTT. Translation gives CASSLTGRIEAFF.

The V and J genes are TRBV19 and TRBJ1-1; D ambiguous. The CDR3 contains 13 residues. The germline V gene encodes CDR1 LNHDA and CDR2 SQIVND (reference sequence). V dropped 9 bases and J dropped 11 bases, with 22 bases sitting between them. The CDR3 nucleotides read TGTGCCAGCAAAACTCGGGCCGCCCGGGATGCTTTCTTT. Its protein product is CASKTRAARDAFF.

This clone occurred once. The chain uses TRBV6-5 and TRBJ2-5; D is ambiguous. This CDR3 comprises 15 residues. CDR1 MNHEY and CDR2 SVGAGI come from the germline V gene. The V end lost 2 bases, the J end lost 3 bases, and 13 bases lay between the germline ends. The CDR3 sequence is CASSYRPRRKETQYF. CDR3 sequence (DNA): TGTGCCAGCAGTTACCGCCCCCGCAGGAAAGAGACCCAGTACTTC.

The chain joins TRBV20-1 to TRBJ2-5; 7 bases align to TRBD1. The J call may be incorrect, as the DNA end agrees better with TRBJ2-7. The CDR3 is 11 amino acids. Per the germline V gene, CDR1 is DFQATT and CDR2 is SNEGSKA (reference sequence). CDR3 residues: CSSTGFDEQYF. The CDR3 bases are TGCAGTTCGACAGGGTTCGACGAGCAGTACTTC.

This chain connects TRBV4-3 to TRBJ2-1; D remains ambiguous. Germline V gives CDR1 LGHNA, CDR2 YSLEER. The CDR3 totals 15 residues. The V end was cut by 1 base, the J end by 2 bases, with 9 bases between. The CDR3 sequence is CASSQGQLAYNEQFF. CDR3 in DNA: TGCGCCAGCAGCCAAGGACAACTGGCCTACAATGAGCAGTTCTTC.

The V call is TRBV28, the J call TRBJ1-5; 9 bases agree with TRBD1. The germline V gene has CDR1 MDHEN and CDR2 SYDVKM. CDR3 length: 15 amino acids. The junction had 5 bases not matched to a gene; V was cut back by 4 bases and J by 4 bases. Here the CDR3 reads CASSSGTGFNQPQHF. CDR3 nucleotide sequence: TGTGCCAGCAGTTCCGGGACAGGGTTTAATCAGCCCCAGCATTTT.

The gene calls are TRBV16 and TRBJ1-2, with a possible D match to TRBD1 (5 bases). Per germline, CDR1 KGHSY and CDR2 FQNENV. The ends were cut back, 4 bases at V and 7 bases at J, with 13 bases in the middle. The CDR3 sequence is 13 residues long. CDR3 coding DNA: TGTGCCAGCAGCCCTCTGACAAGGGGTGGCTACACCTTC. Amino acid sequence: CASSPLTRGGYTF. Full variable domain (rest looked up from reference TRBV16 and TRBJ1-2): GEEVAQTPKHLVRGEGQKAKLYCAPIKGHSYVFWYQQVLKNEFKFLISFQNENVFDETGMPKERFSAKCLPNSPCSLEIQATKLEDSAVYFCASSPLTRGGYTFGSGTRLTVV.

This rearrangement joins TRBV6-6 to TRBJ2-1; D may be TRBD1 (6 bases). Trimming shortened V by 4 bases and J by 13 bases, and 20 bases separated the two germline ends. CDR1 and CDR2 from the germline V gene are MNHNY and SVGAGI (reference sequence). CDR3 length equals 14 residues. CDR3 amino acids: CASSFYSDSALQFF. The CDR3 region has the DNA TGTGCCAGCAGTTTCTACTCGGACAGTGCCTTACAGTTCTTC.

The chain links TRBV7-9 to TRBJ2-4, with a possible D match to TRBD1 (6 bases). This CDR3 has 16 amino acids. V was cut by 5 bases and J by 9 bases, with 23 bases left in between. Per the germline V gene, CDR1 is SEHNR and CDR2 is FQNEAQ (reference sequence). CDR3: CASSPQGGHKMGIQYF. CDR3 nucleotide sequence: TGTGCCAGCAGCCCCCAAGGGGGACATAAAATGGGCATTCAGTACTTC.

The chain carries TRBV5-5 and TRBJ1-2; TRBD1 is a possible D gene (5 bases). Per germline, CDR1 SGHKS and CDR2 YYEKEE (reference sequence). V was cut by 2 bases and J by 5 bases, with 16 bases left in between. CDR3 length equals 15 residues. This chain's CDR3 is CASSFWDRRTYGYTF. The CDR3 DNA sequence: TGTGCCAGCAGCTTTTGGGACCGAAGGACATATGGCTACACCTTC.

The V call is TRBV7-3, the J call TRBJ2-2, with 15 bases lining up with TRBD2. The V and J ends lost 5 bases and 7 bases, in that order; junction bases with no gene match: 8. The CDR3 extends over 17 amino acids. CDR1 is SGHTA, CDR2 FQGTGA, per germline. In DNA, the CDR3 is TGTGCCAGCAGCCCACCGGGACTAGCGGGAGGTCACGGGGAGCTGTTTTTT. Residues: CASSPPGLAGGHGELFF.

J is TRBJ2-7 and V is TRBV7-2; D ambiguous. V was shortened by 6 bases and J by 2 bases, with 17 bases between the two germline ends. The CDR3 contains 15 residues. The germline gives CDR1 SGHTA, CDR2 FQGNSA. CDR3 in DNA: TGTGCCAGCAGTCTCGCGTTACCCCGCACCTACGAGCAGTACTTC. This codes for CASSLALPRTYEQYF.

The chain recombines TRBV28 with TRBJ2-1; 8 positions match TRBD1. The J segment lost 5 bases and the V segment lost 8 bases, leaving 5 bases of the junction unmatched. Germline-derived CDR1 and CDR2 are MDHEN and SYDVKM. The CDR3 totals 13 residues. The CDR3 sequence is CASVTGGNNEQFF. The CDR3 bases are TGTGCCAGCGTCACAGGGGGAAACAATGAGCAGTTCTTC.

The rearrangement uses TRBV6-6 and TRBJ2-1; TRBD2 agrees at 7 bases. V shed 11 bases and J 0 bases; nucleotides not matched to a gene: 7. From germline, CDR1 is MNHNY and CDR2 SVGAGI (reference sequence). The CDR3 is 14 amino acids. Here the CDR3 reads CASREAISYNEQFF. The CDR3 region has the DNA TGTGCCTCTCGGGAGGCTATCTCCTACAATGAGCAGTTCTTC.

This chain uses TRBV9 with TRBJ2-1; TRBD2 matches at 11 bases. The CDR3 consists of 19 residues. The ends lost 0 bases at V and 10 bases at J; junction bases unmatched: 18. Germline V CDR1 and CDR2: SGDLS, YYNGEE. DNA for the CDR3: TGTGCCAGCAGCGTAGACCCCCGGGGTAGCGGGAGGGCCGGGTACGAGCAGTTCTTC. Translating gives CASSVDPRGSGRAGYEQFF. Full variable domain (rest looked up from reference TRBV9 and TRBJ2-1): DSGVTQTPKHLITATGQRVTLRCSPRSGDLSVYWYQQSLDQGLQFLIQYYNGEERAKGNILERFSAQQFPDLHSELNLSSLELGDSALYFCASSVDPRGSGRAGYEQFFGPGTRLTVL.

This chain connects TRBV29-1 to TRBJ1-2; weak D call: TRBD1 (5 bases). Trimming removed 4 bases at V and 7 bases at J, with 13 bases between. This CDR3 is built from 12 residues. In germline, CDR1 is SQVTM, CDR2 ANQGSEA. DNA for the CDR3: TGCAGCGTTGCCTCAGGGATAAGTGGCTACACCTTC. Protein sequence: CSVASGISGYTF.

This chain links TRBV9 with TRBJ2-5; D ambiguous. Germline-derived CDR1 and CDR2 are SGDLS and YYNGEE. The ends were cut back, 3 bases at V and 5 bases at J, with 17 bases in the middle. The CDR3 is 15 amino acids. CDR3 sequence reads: CASSAGPGPEETQYF. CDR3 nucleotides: TGTGCCAGCAGCGCGGGTCCTGGCCCGGAGGAGACCCAGTACTTC.

CDR3 residues: CASSYDRQETQYF. CDR3 sequence (DNA): TGTGCCAGCAGCTATGACAGACAAGAGACCCAGTACTTC. The V gene is TRBV7-8, the J gene TRBJ2-5, with TRBD1 as a possible D gene (5 bases). Per germline, CDR1 SGHVS and CDR2 FQNEAQ. The CDR3 totals 13 residues. V shed 4 bases and J shed 2 bases, with 8 bases lying between them.